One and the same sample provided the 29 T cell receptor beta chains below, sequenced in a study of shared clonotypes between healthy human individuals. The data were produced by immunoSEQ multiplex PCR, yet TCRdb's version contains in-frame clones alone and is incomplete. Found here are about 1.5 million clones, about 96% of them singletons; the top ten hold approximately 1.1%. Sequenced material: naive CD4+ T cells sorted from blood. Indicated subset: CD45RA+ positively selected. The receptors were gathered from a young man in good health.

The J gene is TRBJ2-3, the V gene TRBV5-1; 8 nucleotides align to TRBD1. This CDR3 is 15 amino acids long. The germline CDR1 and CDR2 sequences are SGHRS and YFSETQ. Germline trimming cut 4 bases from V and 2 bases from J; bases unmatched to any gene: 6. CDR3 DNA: TGCGCCAGCAGCCACCAGGGGGCCCCCACAGATACGCAGTATTTT. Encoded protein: CASSHQGAPTDTQYF.

DNA of the CDR3: TGTGCCAGCAGCTCACTACTTAGCGGGAGTAGACATGAGCAGTTCTTC. Protein sequence: CASSSLLSGSRHEQFF. This chain links TRBV5-5 with TRBJ2-1; 9 nucleotides agree with TRBD2. CDR1 SGHKS and CDR2 YYEKEE come from the germline V gene (reference sequence). V was clipped by 3 bases and J by 8 bases; unmatched bases: 12. The CDR3 consists of 16 residues.

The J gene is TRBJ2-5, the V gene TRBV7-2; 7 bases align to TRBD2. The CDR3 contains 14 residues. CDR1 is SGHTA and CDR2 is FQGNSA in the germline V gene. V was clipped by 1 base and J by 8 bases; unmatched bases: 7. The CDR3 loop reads CASSLVASGFTQYF. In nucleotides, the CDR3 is TGTGCCAGCAGCTTAGTCGCTAGCGGCTTTACCCAGTACTTC.

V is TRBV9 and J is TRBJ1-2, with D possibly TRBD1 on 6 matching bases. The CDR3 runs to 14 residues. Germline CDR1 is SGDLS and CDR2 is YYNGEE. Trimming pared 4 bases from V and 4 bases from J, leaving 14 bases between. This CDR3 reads CASSLQGYGYGYTF. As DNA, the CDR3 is TGTGCCAGCAGCCTACAGGGTTATGGCTATGGCTACACCTTC.

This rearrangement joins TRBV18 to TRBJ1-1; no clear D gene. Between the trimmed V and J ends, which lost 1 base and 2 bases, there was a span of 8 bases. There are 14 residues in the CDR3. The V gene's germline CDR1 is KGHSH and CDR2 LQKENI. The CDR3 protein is CASSPLTLNTEAFF. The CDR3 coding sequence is TGTGCCAGCTCACCACTGACACTAAACACTGAAGCTTTCTTT.

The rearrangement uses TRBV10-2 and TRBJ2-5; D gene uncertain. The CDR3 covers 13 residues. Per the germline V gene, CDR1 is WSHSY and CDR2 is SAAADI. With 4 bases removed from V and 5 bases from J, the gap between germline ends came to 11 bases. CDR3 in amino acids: CASSGALRETQYF. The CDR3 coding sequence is TGCGCCAGCAGTGGGGCACTACGGGAGACCCAGTACTTC.

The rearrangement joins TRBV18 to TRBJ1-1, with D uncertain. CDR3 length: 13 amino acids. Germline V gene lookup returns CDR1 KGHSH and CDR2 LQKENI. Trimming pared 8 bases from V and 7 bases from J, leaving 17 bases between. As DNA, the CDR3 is TGTGCCAGCCAACCAGATCACCGGAATGAAGCTTTCTTT. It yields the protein CASQPDHRNEAFF.

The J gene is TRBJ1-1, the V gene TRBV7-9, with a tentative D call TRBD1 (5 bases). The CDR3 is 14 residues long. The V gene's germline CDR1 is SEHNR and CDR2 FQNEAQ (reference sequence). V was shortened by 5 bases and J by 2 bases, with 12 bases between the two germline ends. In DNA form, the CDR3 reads TGTGCCAGCAGCCGTCATGACAGAAACACTGAAGCTTTCTTT. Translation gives CASSRHDRNTEAFF.

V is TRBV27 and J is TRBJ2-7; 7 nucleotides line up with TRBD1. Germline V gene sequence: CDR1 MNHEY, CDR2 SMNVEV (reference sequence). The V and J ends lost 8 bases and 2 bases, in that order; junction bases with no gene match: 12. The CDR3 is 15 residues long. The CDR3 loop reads CASARTGVVPYEQYF. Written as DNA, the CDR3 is TGTGCCAGCGCTCGGACAGGAGTGGTCCCCTACGAGCAGTACTTC.

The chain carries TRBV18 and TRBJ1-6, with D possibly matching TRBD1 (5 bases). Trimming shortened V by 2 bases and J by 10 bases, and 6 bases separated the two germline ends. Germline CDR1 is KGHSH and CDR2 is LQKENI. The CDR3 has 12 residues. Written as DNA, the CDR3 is TGTGCCAGCTCACCAGGGGGATCACCCCTCCACTTT. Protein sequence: CASSPGGSPLHF.

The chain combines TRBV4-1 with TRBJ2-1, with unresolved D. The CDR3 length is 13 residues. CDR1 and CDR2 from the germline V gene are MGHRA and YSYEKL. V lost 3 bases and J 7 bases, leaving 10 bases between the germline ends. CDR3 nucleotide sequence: TGCGCCAGCAGCCACCGACTCGAGAATGAGCAGTTCTTC. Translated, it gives CASSHRLENEQFF.

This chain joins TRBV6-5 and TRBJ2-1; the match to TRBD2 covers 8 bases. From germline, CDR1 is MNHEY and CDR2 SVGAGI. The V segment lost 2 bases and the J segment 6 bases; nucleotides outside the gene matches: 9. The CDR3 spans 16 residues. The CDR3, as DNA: TGTGCCAGCAGTTACGATAGGGCTAGCGGGTTCAATGAGCAGTTCTTC. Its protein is CASSYDRASGFNEQFF.

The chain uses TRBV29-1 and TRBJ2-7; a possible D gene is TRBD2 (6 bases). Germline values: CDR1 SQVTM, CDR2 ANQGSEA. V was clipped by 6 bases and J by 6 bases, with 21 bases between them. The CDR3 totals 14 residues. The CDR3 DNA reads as TGCAGCGTCCTTACGCGGGGAGGAGCCCGCGAGCAGTACTTC. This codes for CSVLTRGGAREQYF.

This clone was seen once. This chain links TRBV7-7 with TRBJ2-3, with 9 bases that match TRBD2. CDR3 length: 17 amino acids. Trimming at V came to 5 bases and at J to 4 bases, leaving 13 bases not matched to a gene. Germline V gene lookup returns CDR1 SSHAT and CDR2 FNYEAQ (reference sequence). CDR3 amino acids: CASSKMQAGGLADTQYF. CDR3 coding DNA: TGTGCCAGCAGCAAAATGCAAGCGGGAGGTCTCGCAGATACGCAGTATTTT.

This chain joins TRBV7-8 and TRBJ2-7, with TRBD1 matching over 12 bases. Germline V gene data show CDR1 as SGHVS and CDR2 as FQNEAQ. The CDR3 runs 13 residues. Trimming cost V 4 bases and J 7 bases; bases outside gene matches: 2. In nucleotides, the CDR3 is TGTGCCAGCAGCTGGGACAGGGGGCGGGAGCAGTACTTC. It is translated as CASSWDRGREQYF.

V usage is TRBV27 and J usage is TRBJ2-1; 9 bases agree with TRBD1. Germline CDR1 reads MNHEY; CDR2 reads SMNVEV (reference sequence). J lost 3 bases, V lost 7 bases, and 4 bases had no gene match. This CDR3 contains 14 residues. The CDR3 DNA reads TGTGCCAGCACCGGGACAGGGAACTACAATGAGCAGTTCTTC. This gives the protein CASTGTGNYNEQFF.

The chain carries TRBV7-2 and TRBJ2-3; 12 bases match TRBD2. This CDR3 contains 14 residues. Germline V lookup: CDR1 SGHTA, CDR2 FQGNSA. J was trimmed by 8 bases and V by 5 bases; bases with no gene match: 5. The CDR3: CASSATTSGSTQYF. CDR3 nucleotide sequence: TGTGCCAGCAGCGCGACGACTAGCGGGAGTACGCAGTATTTT.

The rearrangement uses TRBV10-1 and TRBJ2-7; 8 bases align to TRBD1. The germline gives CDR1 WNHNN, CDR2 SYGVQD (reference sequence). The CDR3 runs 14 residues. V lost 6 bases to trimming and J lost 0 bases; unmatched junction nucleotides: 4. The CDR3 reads CASRAGTGSYEQYF. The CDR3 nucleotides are TGCGCCAGCAGGGCCGGGACAGGCTCCTACGAGCAGTACTTC.

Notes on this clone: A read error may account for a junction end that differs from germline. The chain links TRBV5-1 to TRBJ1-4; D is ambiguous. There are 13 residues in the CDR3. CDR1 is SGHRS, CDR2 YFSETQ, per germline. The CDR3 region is CASRRATTEKLFF. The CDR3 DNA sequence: TGCGCCAGCAGGAGGGCAACTACTGAAAAACTGTTTTTT.

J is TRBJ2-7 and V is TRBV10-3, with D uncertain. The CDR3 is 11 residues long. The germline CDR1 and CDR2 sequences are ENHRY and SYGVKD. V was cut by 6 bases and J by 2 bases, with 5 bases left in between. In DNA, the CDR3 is TGTGCCATCAGCCGTACCTACGAGCAGTACTTC. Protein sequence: CAISRTYEQYF.

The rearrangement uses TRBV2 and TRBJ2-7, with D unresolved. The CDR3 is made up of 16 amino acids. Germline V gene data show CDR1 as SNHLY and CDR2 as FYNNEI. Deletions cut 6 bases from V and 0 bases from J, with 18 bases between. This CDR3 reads CASSGQPTPSSYEQYF. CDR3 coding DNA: TGTGCCAGCAGCGGGCAGCCCACCCCGAGCTCCTACGAGCAGTACTTC.

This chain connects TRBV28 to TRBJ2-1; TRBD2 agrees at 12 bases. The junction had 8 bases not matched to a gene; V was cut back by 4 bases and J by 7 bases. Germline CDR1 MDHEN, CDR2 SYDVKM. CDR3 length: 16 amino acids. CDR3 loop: CASSSLTSGRQNEQFF. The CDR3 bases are TGTGCCAGCAGTTCCTTGACTAGCGGGAGACAAAATGAGCAGTTCTTC.

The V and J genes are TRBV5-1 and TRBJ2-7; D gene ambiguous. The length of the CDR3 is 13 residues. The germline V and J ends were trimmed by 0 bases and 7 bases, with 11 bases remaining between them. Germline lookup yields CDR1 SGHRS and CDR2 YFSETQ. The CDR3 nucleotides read TGCGCCAGCAGCTTGGCCGCATCTCCGGAGCAGTACTTC. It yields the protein CASSLAASPEQYF.

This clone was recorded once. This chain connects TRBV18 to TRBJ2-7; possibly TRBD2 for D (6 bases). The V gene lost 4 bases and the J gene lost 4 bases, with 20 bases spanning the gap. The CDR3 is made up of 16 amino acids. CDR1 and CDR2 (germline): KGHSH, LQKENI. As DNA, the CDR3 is TGTGCCAGCTCACGGACGACCGGACCCGGGGGATACGAGCAGTACTTC. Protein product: CASSRTTGPGGYEQYF. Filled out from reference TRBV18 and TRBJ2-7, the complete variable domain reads NAGVMQNPRHLVRRRGQEARLRCSPMKGHSHVYWYRQLPEEGLKFMVYLQKENIIDESGMPKERFSAEFPKEGPSILRIQQVVRGDSAAYFCASSRTTGPGGYEQYFGPGTRLTVT.

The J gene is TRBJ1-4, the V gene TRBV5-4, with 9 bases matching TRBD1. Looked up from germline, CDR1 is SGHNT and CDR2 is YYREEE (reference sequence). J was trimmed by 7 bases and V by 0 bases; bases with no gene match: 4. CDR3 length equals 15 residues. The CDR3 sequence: CASSLEQGASEKLFF. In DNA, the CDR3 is TGTGCCAGCAGCTTGGAACAGGGGGCAAGTGAAAAACTGTTTTTT. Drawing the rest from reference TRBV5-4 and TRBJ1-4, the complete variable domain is ETGVTQSPTHLIKTRGQQVTLRCSSQSGHNTVSWYQQALGQGPQFIFQYYREEENGRGNFPPRFSGLQFPNYSSELNVNALELDDSALYLCASSLEQGASEKLFFGSGTQLSVL.

CDR3: CASSPPRQLLNTEAFF. In nucleotides, the CDR3 is TGTGCCAGCTCACCGCCACGACAGCTGTTGAACACTGAAGCTTTCTTT. V and J are TRBV18 and TRBJ1-1, with D perhaps TRBD1 (5 bases). V lost 3 bases to trimming and J lost 0 bases, with 14 bases between them. The CDR3 is 16 amino acids. The germline gives CDR1 KGHSH, CDR2 LQKENI.

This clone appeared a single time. CDR3: CASSSPSGRIYEQYF. DNA for the CDR3: TGTGCCAGCAGTTCTCCTAGCGGGAGGATCTACGAGCAGTACTTC. V and J are TRBV28 and TRBJ2-7; 11 bases map to TRBD2. This CDR3 spans 15 amino acids. V lost 4 bases to trimming and J lost 3 bases; unmatched junction nucleotides: 5. Germline V lookup: CDR1 MDHEN, CDR2 SYDVKM.

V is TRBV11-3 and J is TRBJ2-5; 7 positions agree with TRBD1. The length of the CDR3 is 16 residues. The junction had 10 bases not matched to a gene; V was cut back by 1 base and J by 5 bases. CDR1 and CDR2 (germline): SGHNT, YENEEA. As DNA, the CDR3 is TGTGCCAGCAGCTTAGGCCGCACGGGACAGATGGAGACCCAGTACTTC. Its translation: CASSLGRTGQMETQYF. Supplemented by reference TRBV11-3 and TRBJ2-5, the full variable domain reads EAGVVQSPRYKIIEKKQPVAFWCNPISGHNTLYWYLQNLGQGPELLIRYENEEAVDDSQLPKDRFSAERLKGVDSTLKIQPAELGDSAVYLCASSLGRTGQMETQYFGPGTRLLVL.

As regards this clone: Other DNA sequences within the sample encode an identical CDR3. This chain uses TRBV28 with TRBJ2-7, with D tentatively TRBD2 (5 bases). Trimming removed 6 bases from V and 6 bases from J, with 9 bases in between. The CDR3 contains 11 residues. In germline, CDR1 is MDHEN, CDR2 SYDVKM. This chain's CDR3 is CASSPRGEQYF. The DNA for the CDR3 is TGTGCCAGCAGCCCTCGGGGCGAGCAGTACTTC.